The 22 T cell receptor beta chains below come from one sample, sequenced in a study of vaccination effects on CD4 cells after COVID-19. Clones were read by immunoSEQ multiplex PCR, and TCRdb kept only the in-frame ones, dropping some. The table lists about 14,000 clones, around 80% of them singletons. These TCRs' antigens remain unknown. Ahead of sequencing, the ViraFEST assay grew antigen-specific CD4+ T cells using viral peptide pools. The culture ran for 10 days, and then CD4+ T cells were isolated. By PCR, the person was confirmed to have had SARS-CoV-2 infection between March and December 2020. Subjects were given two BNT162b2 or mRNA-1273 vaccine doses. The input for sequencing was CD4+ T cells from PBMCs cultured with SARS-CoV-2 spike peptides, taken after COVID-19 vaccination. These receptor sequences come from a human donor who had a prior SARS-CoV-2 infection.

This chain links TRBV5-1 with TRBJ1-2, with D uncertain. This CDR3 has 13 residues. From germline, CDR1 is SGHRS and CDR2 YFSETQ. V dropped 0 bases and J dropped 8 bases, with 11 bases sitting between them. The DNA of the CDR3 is TGCGCCAGCAGCTTGGAGCCAAATGGCGGCTACACCTTC. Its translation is CASSLEPNGGYTF. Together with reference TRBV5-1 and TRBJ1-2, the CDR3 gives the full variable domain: KAGVTQTPRYLIKTRGQQVTLSCSPISGHRSVSWYQQTPGQGLQFLFEYFSETQRNKGNFPGRFSGRQFSNSRSEMNVSTLELGDSALYLCASSLEPNGGYTFGSGTRLTVV.

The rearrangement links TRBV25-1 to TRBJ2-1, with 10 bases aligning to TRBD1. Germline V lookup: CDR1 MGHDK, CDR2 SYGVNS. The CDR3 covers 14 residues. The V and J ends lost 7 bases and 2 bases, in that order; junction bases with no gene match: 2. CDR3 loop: CASTDRGTYNEQFF. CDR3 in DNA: TGTGCCAGCACGGACAGGGGGACCTACAATGAGCAGTTCTTC.

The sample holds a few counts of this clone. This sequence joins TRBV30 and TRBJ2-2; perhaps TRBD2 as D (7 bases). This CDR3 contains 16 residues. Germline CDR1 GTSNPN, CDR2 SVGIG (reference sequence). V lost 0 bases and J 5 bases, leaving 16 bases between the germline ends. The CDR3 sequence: CAWSVFGRGGTGELFF. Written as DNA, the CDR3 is TGTGCCTGGAGTGTTTTTGGGAGGGGGGGAACCGGGGAGCTGTTTTTT.

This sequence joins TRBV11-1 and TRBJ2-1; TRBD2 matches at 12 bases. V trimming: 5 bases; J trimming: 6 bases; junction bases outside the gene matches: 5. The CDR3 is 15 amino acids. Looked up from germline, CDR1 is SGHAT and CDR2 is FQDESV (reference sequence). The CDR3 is CASSPGLAGSNEQFF. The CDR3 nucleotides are TGTGCCAGCAGCCCTGGACTAGCGGGGAGCAATGAGCAGTTCTTC.

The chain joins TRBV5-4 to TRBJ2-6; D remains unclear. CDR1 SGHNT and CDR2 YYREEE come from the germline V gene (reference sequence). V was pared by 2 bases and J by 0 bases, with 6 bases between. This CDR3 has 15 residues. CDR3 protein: CASSLQHSGANVLTF. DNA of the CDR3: TGTGCCAGCAGCTTACAGCACTCTGGGGCCAACGTCCTGACTTTC.

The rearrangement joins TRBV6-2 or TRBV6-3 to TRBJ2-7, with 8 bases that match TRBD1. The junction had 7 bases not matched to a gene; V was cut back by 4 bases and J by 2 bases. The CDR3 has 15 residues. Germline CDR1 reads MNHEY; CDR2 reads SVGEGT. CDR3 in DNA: TGTGCCAGCAGTTTCGACAGGGGTTTTACCTACGAGCAGTACTTC. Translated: CASSFDRGFTYEQYF.

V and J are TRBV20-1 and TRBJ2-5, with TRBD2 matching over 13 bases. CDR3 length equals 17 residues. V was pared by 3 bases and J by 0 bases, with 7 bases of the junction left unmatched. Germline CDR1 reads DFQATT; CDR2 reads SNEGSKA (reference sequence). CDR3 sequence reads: CSASLLAGGEYQETQYF. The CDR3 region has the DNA TGCAGTGCTAGTTTACTAGCGGGGGGGGAGTACCAAGAGACCCAGTACTTC.

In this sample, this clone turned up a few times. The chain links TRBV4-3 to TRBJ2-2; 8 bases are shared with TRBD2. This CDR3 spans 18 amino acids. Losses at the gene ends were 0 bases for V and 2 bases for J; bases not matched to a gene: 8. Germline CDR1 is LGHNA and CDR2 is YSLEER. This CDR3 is CASSQEAGGKLNTGELFF. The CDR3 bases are TGCGCCAGCAGCCAAGAGGCGGGGGGCAAACTTAACACCGGGGAGCTGTTTTTT.

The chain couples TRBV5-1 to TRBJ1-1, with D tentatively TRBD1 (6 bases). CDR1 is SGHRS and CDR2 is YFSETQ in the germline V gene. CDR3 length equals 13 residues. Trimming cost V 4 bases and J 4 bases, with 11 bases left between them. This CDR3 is CASSEGGGTEAFF. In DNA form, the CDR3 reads TGCGCCAGCAGCGAGGGGGGGGGCACTGAAGCTTTCTTT.

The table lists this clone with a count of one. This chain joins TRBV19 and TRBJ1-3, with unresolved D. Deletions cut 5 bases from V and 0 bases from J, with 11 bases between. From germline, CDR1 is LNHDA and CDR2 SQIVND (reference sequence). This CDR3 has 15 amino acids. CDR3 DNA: TGTGCCAGTAGTCCCCTGGGCTACTCTGGAAACACCATATATTTT. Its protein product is CASSPLGYSGNTIYF.

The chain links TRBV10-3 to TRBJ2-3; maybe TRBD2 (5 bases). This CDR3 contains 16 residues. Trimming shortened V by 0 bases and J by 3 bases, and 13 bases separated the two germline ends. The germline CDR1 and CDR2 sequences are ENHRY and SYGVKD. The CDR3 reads CAISESMGSWTDTQYF. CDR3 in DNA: TGTGCCATCAGTGAGTCGATGGGGAGTTGGACAGATACGCAGTATTTT.

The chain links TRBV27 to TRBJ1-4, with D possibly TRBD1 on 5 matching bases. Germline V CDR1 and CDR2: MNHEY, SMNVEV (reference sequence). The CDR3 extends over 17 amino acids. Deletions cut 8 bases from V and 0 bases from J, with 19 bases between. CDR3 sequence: CASRTWGGSATNEKLFF. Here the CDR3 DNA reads TGTGCCAGCCGGACTTGGGGGGGGAGCGCAACTAATGAAAAACTGTTTTTT.

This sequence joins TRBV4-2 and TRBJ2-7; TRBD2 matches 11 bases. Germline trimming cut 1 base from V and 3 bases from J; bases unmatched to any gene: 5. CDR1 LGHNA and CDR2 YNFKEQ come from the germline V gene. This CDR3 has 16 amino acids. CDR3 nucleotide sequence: TGTGCCAGCAGCCAAGGGGCGGGACTAGCGGTCTACGAGCAGTACTTC. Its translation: CASSQGAGLAVYEQYF.

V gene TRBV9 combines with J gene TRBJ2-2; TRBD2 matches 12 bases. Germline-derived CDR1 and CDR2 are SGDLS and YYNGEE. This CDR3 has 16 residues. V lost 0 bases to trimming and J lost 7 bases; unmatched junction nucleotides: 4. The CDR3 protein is CASSVGLAGAYGELFF. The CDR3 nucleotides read TGTGCCAGCAGCGTAGGACTAGCGGGAGCTTACGGGGAGCTGTTTTTT.

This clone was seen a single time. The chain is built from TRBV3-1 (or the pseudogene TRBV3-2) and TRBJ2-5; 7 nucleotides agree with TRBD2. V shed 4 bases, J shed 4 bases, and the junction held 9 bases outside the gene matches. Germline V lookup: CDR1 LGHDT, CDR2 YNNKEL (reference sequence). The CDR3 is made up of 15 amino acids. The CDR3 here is CASSPLGGDGETQYF. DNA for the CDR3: TGTGCCAGCAGCCCATTGGGGGGGGACGGAGAGACCCAGTACTTC.

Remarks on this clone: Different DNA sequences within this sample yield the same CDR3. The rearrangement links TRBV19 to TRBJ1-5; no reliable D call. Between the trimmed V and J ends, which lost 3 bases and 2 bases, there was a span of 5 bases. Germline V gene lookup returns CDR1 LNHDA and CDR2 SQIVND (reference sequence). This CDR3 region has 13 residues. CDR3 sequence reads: CASSMDRNQPQHF. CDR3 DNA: TGTGCCAGTAGTATGGATCGCAATCAGCCCCAGCATTTT.

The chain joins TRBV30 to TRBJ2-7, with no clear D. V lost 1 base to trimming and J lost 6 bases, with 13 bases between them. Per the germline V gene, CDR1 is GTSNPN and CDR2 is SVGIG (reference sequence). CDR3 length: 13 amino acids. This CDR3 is CAWSGLRWSEQYF. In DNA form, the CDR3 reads TGTGCCTGGAGTGGCCTGAGATGGAGCGAGCAGTACTTC. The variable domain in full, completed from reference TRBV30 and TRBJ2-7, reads SQTIHQWPATLVQPVGSPLSLECTVEGTSNPNLYWYRQAAGRGLQLLFYSVGIGQISSEVPQNLSASRPQDRQFILSSKKLLLSDSGFYLCAWSGLRWSEQYFGPGTRLTVT.

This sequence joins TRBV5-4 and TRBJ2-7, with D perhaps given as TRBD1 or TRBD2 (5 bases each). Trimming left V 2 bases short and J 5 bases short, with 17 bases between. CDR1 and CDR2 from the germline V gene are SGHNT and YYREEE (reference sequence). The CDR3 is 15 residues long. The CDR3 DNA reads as TGTGCCAGCAGCTTCCCCGGGGCCACAATCCACGAGCAGTACTTC. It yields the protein CASSFPGATIHEQYF.

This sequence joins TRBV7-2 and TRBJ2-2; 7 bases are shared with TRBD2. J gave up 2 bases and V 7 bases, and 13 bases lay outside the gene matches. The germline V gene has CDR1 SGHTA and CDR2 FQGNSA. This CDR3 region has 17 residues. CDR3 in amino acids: CASTPPGGGTNTGELFF. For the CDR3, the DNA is TGTGCCAGCACCCCCCCTGGGGGGGGGACTAACACCGGGGAGCTGTTTTTT. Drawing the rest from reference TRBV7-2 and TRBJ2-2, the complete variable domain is GAGVSQSPSNKVTEKGKDVELRCDPISGHTALYWYRQSLGQGLEFLIYFQGNSAPDKSGLPSDRFSAERTGGSVSTLTIQRTQQEDSAVYLCASTPPGGGTNTGELFFGEGSRLTVL.

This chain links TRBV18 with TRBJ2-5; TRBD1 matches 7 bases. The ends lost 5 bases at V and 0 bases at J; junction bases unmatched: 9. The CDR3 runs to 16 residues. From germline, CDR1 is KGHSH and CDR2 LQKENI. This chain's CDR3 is CASSAYQGDNQETQYF. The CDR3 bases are TGTGCCAGCTCAGCTTATCAGGGGGACAACCAAGAGACCCAGTACTTC.

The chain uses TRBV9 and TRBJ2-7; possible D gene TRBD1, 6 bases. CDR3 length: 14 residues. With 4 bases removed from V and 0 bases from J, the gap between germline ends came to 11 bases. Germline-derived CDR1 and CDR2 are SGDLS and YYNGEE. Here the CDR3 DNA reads TGTGCCAGCAGCTTCCGGGACAACTCCTACGAGCAGTACTTC. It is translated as CASSFRDNSYEQYF.

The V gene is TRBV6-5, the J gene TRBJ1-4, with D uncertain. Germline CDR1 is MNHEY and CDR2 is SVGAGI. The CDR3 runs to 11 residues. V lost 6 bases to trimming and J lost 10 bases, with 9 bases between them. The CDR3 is CASREAGKLFF. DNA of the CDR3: TGTGCCAGCAGAGAGGCGGGAAAACTGTTTTTT.